This is a list of T cell receptor beta chains from one sample in a study of CD8+ T cells in alopecia areata. TCRdb keeps only in-frame clones here, not all; method: immunoSEQ multiplex PCR. This table holds 110,000 or so clones, about 60% found once. Sequenced: NKG2D-low CD8+ T cells sorted from blood. The source of these receptors is a human donor with alopecia areata. CDR3s include the opening cysteine and the closing phenylalanine or tryptophan. D genes are given only for firm matches. The size of a clone is reported for some rows only, either as once, few or many, or as a class for expanded clones.

clone size	J gene	V gene	D gene	CDR3 DNA	CDR3 protein
-	TRBJ2-1	TRBV15	TRBD1	TGTGCCACCAGCAAAGACAGGGGGCGAGTCCATGAGCAGTTCTTC	CATSKDRGRVHEQFF
-	TRBJ2-7	TRBV10-3	-	TGTGCCATCAGTTCGACCGGACAGTCTTACGAGCAGTACTTC	CAISSTGQSYEQYF
-	TRBJ2-1	TRBV5-6	TRBD1	TGTGCCAGCAGCGGAGGGACAGGGGGTTACAATGAGCAGTTCTTC	CASSGGTGGYNEQFF
-	TRBJ1-2	TRBV27	TRBD1	TGTGCCAGCAGTTCGGAACGACAGGGGAGCTACACCTTC	CASSSERQGSYTF
once	TRBJ2-1	TRBV27	-	TGTGCCAGCAGTAATACGCCCGGGACTCTTTTTAAGTTCTTC	CASSNTPGTLFKFF
-	TRBJ2-7	TRBV9	-	TGTGCCAGCAGCGTAGGCCCGGGGTCGGGCTACGAGCAGTACTTC	CASSVGPGSGYEQYF
-	TRBJ1-5	TRBV6-5	-	TGTGCCAGCAGTTCCTTGGGAGCTAGTCAGCCCCAGCATTTT	CASSSLGASQPQHF
-	TRBJ2-2	TRBV6-5	-	TGTGCCAGCGGGCTTATTAACACCGGGGAGCTGTTTTTT	CASGLINTGELFF
few	TRBJ2-2	TRBV5-1	-	TGCGCCAGCAGCTTGGATAGCCCCGGGGAGCTGTTTTTT	CASSLDSPGELFF
-	TRBJ2-6	TRBV10-3	-	TGTGCCATCGAGGACTCTAGCTCTGGGGCCAACGTCCTGACTTTC	CAIEDSSSGANVLTF
once	TRBJ2-3	TRBV29-1	-	TGCAGCGTTGATGACAGGACCTACACAGATACGCAGTATTTT	CSVDDRTYTDTQYF
few	TRBJ2-7	TRBV29-1	TRBD1	TGCAGCGTTGAGGGGGACAGGGGCTCCTACGAGCAGTACTTC	CSVEGDRGSYEQYF
medium-sized	TRBJ2-4	TRBV7-2	-	TGTGCCAGCAGCTTATGGAGGGGGCTAGCCAAAAACATTCAGTACTTC	CASSLWRGLAKNIQYF
-	TRBJ2-7	TRBV6-5	-	TGTGCCAGCAGTTGGGGTTACGAGCAGTACTTC	CASSWGYEQYF
-	TRBJ2-7	TRBV28	-	TGTGCCAGCAGTCCGAGGTCCCCCTACGAGCAGTACTTC	CASSPRSPYEQYF
-	TRBJ1-1	TRBV6-5	-	TGTGCCAGCTCCGACGTGGGGACGAGCACTGAAGCTTTCTTT	CASSDVGTSTEAFF
-	TRBJ2-7	TRBV7-8	-	TGTGCCAGCAGCTTAGGAAGCGGCGAGCAGTACTTC	CASSLGSGEQYF
once	TRBJ2-1	TRBV9	TRBD2	TGTGCCAGCAGCGTTACTAGCGGATTCAATGAGCAGTTCTTC	CASSVTSGFNEQFF
-	TRBJ2-7	TRBV5-1	-	TGCGCCAGCAGCTTGAAGAGCTACTCCTACGAGCAGTACTTC	CASSLKSYSYEQYF
-	TRBJ2-5	TRBV27	-	TGTGCCAGCACCTCACTAGAGACTAGGGAGACCCAGTACTTC	CASTSLETRETQYF
-	TRBJ2-4	TRBV11-2	-	TGTGCCAGCAGCTTAATGGCAGGGGCGGAGGGGAACATTCAGTACTTC	CASSLMAGAEGNIQYF
-	TRBJ2-1	TRBV28	TRBD2	TGTGCCAGCAGTTTATACACTCGCCCCTTCGAGGGAGGGCCGGATGAGCAGTTCTTC	CASSLYTRPFEGGPDEQFF
few	TRBJ2-1	TRBV7-8	TRBD1	TGTGCCAGCAGCCCTAATATGGACAGGGCCTACAATGAGCAGTTCTTC	CASSPNMDRAYNEQFF
-	TRBJ2-7	TRBV9	-	TGTGCCAGCAGCGTAGGGGGGGATATGTCTTACGAGCAGTACTTC	CASSVGGDMSYEQYF
few	TRBJ1-1	TRBV12-5	-	TGTGCTAGTGGTTTGCCCTCGGACCCACGGGGCACTGAAGCTTTCTTT	CASGLPSDPRGTEAFF
-	TRBJ2-7	TRBV27	-	TGTGCCAGCAGTTGGGGGAGAGGCTACGAGCAGTACTTC	CASSWGRGYEQYF
few	TRBJ2-7	TRBV29-1	-	TGCAGCGTTGTTGGGGTATCTTCCTACGAGCAGTACTTC	CSVVGVSSYEQYF
once	TRBJ1-1	TRBV4-1	-	TGCGCCAGCAGCCAATACGTGGGCGAGAACACTGAAGCTTTCTTT	CASSQYVGENTEAFF
-	TRBJ2-1	TRBV19	-	TGTGCCAGTAGTATAGGCGGAGCGCCCGTCTCCTACAATGAGCAGTTCTTC	CASSIGGAPVSYNEQFF
once	TRBJ2-1	TRBV29-1	-	TGCAGCTGTGACAAGGGGGGTAATGAGCAGTTCTTC	CSCDKGGNEQFF
-	TRBJ2-7	TRBV4-1	-	TGCGCCAGCAGCCTTCGAATTGGGCCCGAGCAGTACTTC	CASSLRIGPEQYF
-	TRBJ2-5	TRBV6-6	-	TGTGCCAGCAGCTTTCTCCTCCTAGACGCGGGAGAGACCCAGTACTTC	CASSFLLLDAGETQYF
-	TRBJ2-7	TRBV5-6	TRBD1	TGTGCCAGCAGCAAAGGTTCGCCGACAGGGCCCGACACCTCCTACGAGCAGTACTTC	CASSKGSPTGPDTSYEQYF
-	TRBJ2-1	TRBV9	-	TGTGCCAGCAGCCTTGGACAGCGACCCTACAATGAGCAGTTCTTC	CASSLGQRPYNEQFF
-	TRBJ1-3	TRBV9	-	TGTGCCAGCAGCCCGAACCAAGGGTATGGAAACACCATATATTTT	CASSPNQGYGNTIYF
-	TRBJ2-6	TRBV27	-	TGTGCCAGCAGTGTGGATTCTGGGGCCAACGTCCTGACTTTC	CASSVDSGANVLTF
few	TRBJ2-1	TRBV10-3	TRBD1	TGTGCCATCAAGGGACAGGGCAGTTACAATGAGCAGTTCTTC	CAIKGQGSYNEQFF
-	TRBJ1-2	TRBV14	TRBD1	TGTGCCAGCAGCCAATATCCTACTGGGACAGTGGACTATGGCTACACCTTC	CASSQYPTGTVDYGYTF
-	TRBJ2-7	TRBV25-1	-	TGTGCCAGCAGTGATCATGGACGGCCCGAGCAGTACTTC	CASSDHGRPEQYF